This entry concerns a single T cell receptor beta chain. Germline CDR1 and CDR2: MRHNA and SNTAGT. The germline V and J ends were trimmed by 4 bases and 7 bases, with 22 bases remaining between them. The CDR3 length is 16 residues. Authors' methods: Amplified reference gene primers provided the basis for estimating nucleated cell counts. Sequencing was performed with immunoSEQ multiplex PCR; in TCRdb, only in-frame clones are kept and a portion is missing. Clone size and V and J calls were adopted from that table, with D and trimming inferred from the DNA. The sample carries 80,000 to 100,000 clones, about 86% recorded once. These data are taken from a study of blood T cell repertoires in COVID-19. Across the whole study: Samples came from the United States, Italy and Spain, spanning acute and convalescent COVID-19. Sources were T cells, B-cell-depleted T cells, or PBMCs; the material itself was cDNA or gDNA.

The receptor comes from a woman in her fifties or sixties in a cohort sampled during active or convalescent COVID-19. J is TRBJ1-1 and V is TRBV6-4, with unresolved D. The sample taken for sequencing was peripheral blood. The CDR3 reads CASSALRESLRNEAFF. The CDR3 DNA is TGTGCCAGCAGTGCCCTCCGTGAGTCCCTCCGAAATGAAGCTTTCTTT.